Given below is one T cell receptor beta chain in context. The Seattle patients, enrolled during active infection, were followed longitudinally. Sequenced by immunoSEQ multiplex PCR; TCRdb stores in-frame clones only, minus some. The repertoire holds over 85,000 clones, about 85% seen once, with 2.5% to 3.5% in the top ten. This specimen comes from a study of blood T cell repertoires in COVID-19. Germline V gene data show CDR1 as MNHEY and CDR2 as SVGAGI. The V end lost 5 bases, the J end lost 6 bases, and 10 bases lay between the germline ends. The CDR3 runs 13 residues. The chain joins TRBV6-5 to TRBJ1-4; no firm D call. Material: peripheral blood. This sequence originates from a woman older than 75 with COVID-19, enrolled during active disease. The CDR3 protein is CASSRGLYEKLFF. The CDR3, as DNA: TGTGCCAGCAGTAGAGGGTTATATGAAAAACTGTTTTTT.